This T cell receptor beta chain originates from a study of blood T cells in healthy people across ages. Across the study: Per every two T cells, about one barcoded beta molecule was captured by template switching. Findings of the study overall: It was held that the diversity estimates obtained from one million T cells were underestimates.

Aged roughly 6 to 90, donors were systemically healthy Caucasians from Russia. A second PCR, run for about 6 to 11 cycles, used a sample-barcoded 5' primer plus a J-beta primer mix. TCRdb analysed the 5' RACE reads with MiXCR anew, one entry per CDR3 protein. The sample contains approximately 1.5 million distinct CDR3 sequences, roughly 43% of which appear only once. About this clonotype itself: The antigen is undetermined.

This clonotype was sampled from a woman younger than 30 in good health. Sequencing was carried out using blood.

This CDR3 is CASSSRTSGRGGETQYF. The CDR3 nucleotides are TGTGCCAGCAGTTCTCGGACTAGCGGGAGAGGTGGAGAGACCCAGTACTTC. The chain is built from TRBV27 and TRBJ2-5; 13 bases fit TRBD2. Germline V gives CDR1 MNHEY, CDR2 SMNVEV (reference sequence). The CDR3 length is 17 residues. V trimming: 4 bases; J trimming: 4 bases; junction bases outside the gene matches: 9.